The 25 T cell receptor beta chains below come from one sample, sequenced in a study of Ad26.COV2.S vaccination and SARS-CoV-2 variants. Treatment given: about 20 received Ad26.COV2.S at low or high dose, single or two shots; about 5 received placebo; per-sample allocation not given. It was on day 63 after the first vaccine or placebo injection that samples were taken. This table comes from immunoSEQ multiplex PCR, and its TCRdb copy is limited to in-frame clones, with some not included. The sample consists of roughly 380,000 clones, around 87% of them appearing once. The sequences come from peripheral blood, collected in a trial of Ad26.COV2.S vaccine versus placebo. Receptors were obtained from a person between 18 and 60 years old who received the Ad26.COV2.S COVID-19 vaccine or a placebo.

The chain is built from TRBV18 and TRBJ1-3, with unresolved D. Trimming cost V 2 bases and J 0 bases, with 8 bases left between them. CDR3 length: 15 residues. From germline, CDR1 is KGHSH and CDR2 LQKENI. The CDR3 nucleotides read TGTGCCAGCTCACCATACGGTTCCTCTGGAAACACCATATATTTT. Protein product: CASSPYGSSGNTIYF.

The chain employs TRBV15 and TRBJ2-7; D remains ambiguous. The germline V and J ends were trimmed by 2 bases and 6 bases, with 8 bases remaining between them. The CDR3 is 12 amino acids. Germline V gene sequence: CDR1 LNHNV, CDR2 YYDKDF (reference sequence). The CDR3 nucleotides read TGTGCCACCAGCAGATCCCCCCGCGAGCAGTACTTC. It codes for CATSRSPREQYF. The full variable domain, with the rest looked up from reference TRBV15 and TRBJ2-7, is DAMVIQNPRYQVTQFGKPVTLSCSQTLNHNVMYWYQQKSSQAPKLLFHYYDKDFNNEADTPDNFQSRRPNTSFCFLDIRSPGLGDTAMYLCATSRSPREQYFGPGTRLTVT.

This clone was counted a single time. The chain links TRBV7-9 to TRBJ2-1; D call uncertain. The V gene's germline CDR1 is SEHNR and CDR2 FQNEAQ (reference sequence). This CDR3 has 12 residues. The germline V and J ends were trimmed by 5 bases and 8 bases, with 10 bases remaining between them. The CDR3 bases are TGTGCCAGCAGCCCCCGAATCGATGAGCAGTTCTTC. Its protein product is CASSPRIDEQFF.

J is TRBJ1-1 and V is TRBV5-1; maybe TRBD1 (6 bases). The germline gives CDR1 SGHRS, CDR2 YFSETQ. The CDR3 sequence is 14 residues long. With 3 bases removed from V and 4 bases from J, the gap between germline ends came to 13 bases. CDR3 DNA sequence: TGCGCCAGCAGCTACCGGGACATAGTCACTGAAGCTTTCTTT. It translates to CASSYRDIVTEAFF.

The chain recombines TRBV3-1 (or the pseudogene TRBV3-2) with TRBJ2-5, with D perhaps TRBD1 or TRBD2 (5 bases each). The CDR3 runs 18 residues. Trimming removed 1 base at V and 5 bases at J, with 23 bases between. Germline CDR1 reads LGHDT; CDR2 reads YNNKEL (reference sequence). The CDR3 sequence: CASSQGAYGPLEGETQYF. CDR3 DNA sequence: TGTGCCAGCAGCCAAGGAGCTTATGGGCCCCTCGAGGGGGAGACCCAGTACTTC.

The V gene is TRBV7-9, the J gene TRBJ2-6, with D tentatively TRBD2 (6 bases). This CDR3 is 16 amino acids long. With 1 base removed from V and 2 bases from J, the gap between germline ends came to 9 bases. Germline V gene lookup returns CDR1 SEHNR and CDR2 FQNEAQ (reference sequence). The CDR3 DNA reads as TGTGCCAGCAGCTTAGATTGGGGGGCTGGGGCCAACGTCCTGACTTTC. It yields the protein CASSLDWGAGANVLTF.

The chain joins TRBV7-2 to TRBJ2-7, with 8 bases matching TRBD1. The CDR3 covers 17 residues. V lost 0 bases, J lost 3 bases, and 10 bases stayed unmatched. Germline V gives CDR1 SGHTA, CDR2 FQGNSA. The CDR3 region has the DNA TGTGCCAGCAGCTTAGCGAGTAGGGGGACAGGAGACTACGAGCAGTACTTC. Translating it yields CASSLASRGTGDYEQYF. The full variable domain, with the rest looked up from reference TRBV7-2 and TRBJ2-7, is GAGVSQSPSNKVTEKGKDVELRCDPISGHTALYWYRQSLGQGLEFLIYFQGNSAPDKSGLPSDRFSAERTGGSVSTLTIQRTQQEDSAVYLCASSLASRGTGDYEQYFGPGTRLTVT.

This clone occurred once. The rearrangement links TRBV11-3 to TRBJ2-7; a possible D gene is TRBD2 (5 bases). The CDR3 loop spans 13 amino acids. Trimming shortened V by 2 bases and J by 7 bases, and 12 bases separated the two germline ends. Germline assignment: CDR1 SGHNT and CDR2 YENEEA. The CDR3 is CASSLTDSGEQYF. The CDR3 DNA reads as TGTGCCAGCAGCTTAACAGATTCGGGGGAGCAGTACTTC.

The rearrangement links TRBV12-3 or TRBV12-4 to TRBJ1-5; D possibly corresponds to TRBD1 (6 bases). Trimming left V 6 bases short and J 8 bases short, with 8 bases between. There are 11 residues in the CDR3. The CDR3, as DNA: TGTGCCAGCAGAAAGGGGGAGCCCCAGCATTTT. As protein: CASRKGEPQHF.

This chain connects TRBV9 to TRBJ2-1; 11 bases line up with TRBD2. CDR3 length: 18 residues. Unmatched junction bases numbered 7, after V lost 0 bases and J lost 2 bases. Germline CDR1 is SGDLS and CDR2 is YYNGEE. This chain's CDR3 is CASSVVGVAGGPYNEQFF. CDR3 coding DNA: TGTGCCAGCAGCGTAGTAGGGGTAGCGGGGGGGCCCTACAATGAGCAGTTCTTC. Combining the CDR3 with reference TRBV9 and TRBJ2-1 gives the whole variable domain DSGVTQTPKHLITATGQRVTLRCSPRSGDLSVYWYQQSLDQGLQFLIQYYNGEERAKGNILERFSAQQFPDLHSELNLSSLELGDSALYFCASSVVGVAGGPYNEQFFGPGTRLTVL.

CDR3 region: CASSYTGGNSPLHF. CDR3 in DNA: TGTGCCAGCAGTTATACAGGGGGAAATTCACCCCTCCACTTT. The chain carries TRBV27 and TRBJ1-6, with TRBD1 identical over 8 bases. Trimming took 4 bases from V and 7 from J; bases not matched to a gene: 3. This CDR3 has 14 amino acids. Germline assignment: CDR1 MNHEY and CDR2 SMNVEV (reference sequence).

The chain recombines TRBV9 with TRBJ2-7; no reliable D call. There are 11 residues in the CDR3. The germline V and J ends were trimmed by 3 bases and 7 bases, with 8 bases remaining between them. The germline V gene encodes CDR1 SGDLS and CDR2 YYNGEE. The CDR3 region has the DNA TGTGCCAGCAGCGATATGGGGGAGCAGTACTTC. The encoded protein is CASSDMGEQYF.

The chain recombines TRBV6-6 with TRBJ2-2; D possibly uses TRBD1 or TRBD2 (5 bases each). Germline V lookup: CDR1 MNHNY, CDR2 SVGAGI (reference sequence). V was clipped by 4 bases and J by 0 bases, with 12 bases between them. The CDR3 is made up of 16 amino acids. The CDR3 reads CASSSGTGANTGELFF. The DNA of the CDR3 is TGTGCCAGCAGTTCGGGGACGGGTGCGAACACCGGGGAGCTGTTTTTT.

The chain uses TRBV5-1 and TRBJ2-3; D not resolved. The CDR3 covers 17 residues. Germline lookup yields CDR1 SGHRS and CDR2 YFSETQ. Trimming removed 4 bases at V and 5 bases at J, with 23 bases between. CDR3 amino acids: CASSPGRSPTVLDTQYF. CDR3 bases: TGCGCCAGCAGCCCCGGACGGTCACCCACCGTCCTAGATACGCAGTATTTT.

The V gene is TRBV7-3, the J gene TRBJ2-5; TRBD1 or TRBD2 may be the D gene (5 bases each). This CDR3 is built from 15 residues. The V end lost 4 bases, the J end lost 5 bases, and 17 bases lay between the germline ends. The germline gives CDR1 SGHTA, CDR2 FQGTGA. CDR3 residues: CASSSSGTVGETQYF. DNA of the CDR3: TGTGCCAGCAGCTCCTCAGGGACCGTGGGCGAGACCCAGTACTTC.

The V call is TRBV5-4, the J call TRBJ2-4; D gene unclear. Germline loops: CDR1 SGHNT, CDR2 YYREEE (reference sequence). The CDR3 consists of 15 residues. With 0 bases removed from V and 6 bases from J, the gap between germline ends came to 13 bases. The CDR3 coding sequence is TGTGCCAGCAGCTTGGGCGCGAGCGTTGGAAACATTCAGTACTTC. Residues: CASSLGASVGNIQYF. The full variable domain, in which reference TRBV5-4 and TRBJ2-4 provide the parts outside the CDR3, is ETGVTQSPTHLIKTRGQQVTLRCSSQSGHNTVSWYQQALGQGPQFIFQYYREEENGRGNFPPRFSGLQFPNYSSELNVNALELDDSALYLCASSLGASVGNIQYFGAGTRLSVL.

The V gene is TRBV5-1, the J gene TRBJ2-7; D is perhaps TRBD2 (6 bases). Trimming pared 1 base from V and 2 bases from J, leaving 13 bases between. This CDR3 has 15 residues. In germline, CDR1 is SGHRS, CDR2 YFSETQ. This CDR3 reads CASSLYSGVAYEQYF. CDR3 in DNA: TGCGCCAGCAGCTTGTACTCGGGGGTTGCCTACGAGCAGTACTTC.

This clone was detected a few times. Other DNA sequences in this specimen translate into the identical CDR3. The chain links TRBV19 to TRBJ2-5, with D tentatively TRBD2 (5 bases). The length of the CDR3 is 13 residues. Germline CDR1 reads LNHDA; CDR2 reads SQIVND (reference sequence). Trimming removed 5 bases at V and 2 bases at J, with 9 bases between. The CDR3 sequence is CASSPPGQETQYF. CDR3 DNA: TGTGCCAGTAGTCCCCCGGGACAAGAGACCCAGTACTTC.

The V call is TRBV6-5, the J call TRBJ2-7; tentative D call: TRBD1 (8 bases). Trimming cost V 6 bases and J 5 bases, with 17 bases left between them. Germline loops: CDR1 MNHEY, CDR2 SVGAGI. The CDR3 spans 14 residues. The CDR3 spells CASRFRTGRDEQYF. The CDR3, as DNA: TGTGCCAGCAGATTTCGGACAGGGAGGGACGAGCAGTACTTC.

The chain's CDR3 is CASSRTGPRDEQYF. The CDR3 coding sequence is TGTGCCAGCAGTCGCACAGGGCCCCGGGACGAGCAGTACTTC. V and J are TRBV6-5 and TRBJ2-7, with D maybe TRBD1 (6 bases). From germline, CDR1 is MNHEY and CDR2 SVGAGI. The length of the CDR3 is 14 residues. Trimming removed 5 bases at V and 5 bases at J, with 16 bases between.

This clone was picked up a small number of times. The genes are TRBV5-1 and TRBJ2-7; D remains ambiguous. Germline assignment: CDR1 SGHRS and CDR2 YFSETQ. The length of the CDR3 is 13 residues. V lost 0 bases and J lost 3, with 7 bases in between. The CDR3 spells CASSLERNYEQYF. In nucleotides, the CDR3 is TGCGCCAGCAGCTTGGAACGGAACTACGAGCAGTACTTC. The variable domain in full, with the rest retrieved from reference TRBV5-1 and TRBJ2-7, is KAGVTQTPRYLIKTRGQQVTLSCSPISGHRSVSWYQQTPGQGLQFLFEYFSETQRNKGNFPGRFSGRQFSNSRSEMNVSTLELGDSALYLCASSLERNYEQYFGPGTRLTVT.

CDR3: CASSQDRGRESYTF. In DNA, the CDR3 is TGCGCCAGCAGCCAAGATCGGGGCAGGGAAAGCTACACCTTC. The chain recombines TRBV4-3 with TRBJ1-2; perhaps TRBD1 as D (5 bases). The CDR3 is 14 residues long. The V gene lost 0 bases and the J gene lost 9 bases, with 14 bases spanning the gap. Per the germline V gene, CDR1 is LGHNA and CDR2 is YSLEER.

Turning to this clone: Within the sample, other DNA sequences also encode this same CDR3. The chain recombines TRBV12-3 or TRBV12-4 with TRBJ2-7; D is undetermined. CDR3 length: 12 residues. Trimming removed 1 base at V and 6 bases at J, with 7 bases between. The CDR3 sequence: CASSLGPSEQYF. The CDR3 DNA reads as TGTGCCAGCAGTTTAGGGCCTTCCGAGCAGTACTTC.

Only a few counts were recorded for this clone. CDR3 amino acids: CASSSRTANTGELFF. CDR3 nucleotides: TGTGCCAGCAGCTCCCGGACGGCGAACACCGGGGAGCTGTTTTTT. The chain uses TRBV7-9 and TRBJ2-2; D remains ambiguous. Trimming removed 4 bases from V and 0 bases from J, with 9 bases in between. Looked up from germline, CDR1 is SEHNR and CDR2 is FQNEAQ (reference sequence). This CDR3 spans 15 amino acids.

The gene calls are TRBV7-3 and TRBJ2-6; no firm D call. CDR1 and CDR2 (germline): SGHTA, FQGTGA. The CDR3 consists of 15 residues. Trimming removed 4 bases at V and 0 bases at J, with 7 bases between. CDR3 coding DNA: TGTGCCAGCAGCTCCGTTAGCTCTGGGGCCAACGTCCTGACTTTC. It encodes CASSSVSSGANVLTF.